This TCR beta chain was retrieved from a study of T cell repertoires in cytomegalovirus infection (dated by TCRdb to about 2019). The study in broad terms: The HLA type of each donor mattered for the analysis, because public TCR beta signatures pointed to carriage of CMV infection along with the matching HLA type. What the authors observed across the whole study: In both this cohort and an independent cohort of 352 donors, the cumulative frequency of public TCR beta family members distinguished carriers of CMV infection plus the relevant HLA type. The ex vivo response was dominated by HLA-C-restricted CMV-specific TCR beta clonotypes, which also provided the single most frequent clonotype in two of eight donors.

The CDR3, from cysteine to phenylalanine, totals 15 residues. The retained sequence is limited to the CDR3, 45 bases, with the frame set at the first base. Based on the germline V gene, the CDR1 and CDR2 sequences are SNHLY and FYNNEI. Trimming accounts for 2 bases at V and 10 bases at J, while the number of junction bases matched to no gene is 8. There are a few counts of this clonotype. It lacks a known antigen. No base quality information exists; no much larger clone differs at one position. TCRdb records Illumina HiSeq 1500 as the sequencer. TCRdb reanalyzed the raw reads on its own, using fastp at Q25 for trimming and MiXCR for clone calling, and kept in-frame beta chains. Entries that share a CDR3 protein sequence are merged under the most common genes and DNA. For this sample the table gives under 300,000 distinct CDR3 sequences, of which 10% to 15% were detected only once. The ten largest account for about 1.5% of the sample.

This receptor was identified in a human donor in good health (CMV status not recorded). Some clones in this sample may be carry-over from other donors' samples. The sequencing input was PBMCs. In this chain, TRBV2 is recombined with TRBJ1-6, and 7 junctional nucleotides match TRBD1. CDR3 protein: CASSEQVRGKSPLHF. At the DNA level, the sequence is TGTGCCAGCAGTGAACAAGTCAGGGGGAAGTCACCCCTCCACTTT.